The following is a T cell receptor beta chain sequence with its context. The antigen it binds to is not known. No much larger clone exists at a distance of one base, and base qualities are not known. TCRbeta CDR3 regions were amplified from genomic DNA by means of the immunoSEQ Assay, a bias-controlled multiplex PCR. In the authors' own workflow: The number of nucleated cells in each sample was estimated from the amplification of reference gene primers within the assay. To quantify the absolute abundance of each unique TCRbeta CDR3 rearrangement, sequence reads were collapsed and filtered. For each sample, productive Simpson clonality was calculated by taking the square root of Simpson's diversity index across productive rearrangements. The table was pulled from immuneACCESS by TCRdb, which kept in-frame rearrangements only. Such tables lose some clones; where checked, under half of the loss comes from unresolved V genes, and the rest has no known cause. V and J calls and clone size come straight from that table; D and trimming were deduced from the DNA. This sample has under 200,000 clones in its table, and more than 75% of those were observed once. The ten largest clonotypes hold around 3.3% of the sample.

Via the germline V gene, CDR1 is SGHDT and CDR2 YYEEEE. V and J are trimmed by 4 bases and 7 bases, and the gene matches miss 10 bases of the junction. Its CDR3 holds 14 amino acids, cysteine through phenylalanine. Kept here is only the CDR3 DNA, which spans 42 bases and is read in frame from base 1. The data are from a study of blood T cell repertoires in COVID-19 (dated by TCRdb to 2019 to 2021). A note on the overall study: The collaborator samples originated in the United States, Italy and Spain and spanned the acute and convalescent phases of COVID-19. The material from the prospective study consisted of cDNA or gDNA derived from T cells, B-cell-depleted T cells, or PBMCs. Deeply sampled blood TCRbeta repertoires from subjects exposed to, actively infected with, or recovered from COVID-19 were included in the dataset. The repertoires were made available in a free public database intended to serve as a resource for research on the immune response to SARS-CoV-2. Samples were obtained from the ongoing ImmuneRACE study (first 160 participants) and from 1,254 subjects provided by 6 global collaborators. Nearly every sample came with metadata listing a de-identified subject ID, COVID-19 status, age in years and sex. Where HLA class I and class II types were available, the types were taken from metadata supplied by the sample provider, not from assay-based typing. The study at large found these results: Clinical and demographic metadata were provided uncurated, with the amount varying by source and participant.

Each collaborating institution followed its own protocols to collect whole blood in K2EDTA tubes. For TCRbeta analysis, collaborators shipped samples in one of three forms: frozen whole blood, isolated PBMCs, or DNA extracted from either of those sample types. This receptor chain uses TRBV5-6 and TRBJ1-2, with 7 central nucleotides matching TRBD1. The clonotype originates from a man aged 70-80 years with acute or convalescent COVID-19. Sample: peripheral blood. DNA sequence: TGTGCCAGCAGCCGCACAGGGGCCGCGGGTGGCTACACCTTC. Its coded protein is CASSRTGAAGGYTF.